The source of this TCR beta chain is a study of read filtering for tumor transcriptome and immune sequencing. Study-level background: Whole-transcriptome libraries were prepared after DNase treatment. Study-wide points: Dropping single-read clonotypes raised IR-seq and RNA-seq shared-clonotype correlation.

Every patient had bone marrow sampled while the disease was active. This clonotype was seen more than once but under ten times. What it binds is unknown. From approximately 400 ng of RNA, a library with molecular barcoded alpha/delta and beta/gamma adaptors was made. TCRdb used MiXCR to reprocess the reads, holding one entry per CDR3 protein. The sample shows just over 14,000 distinct CDR3 sequences, roughly 20% of them seen only once. Germline values: CDR1 SQVTM, CDR2 ANQGSEA. The CDR3 totals 16 residues. The V and J ends lost 0 bases and 2 bases, in that order; junction bases with no gene match: 8. The genes are TRBV29-1 and TRBJ2-5; TRBD1 aligns across 8 bases. The clonotype was recovered from a donor aged 40 or older with multiple myeloma. Sequencing was done on a sample of a population of CD138-negative cells sorted from bone marrow. The CDR3: CSVEDIRWTGQETQYF. CDR3 nucleotides: TGCAGCGTTGAAGATATCCGCTGGACAGGGCAAGAGACCCAGTACTTC.